The present TCR beta chain was sequenced within a study of cytomegalovirus exposure and HLA in healthy donors. Study-level points and caveats: A later analysis linked a missense variant in DCLRE1C to the trimming of TCR beta V and J genes. A later analysis found most CMV-associated TCR beta chains apparently HLA-restricted. It was only CMV serostatus that was available as immune exposure information.

PCR primers comprised 60 Vbeta and 13 Jbeta primers. The assay was immunoSEQ multiplex PCR, and TCRdb's table has in-frame clones only and misses some. The listing records some 110,000 clones. This CDR3 spans 15 amino acids. The germline gives CDR1 SEHNR, CDR2 FQNEAQ (reference sequence). V dropped 5 bases and J dropped 0 bases, with 11 bases sitting between them. On this clone itself: Its antigen is not identified.

The TCR comes from a young man in good health and CMV-seronegative. Sequencing used PBMCs. The rearrangement links TRBV7-9 to TRBJ1-3, with a tentative D call TRBD1 (5 bases). CDR3 in DNA: TGTGCCAGCAGCCCAGGGCCTCTCTCTGGAAACACCATATATTTT. Its protein is CASSPGPLSGNTIYF.